In this sample, the clone carrying this T cell receptor beta chain turned up a few times. Time point in this sample: blood 2 weeks post-SBRT. Treatment noted: 15 Gy SBRT to primary tumor, nephrectomy 4 weeks later. Radiation-treated patients gave blood at baseline, week 2 and week 4. Sequencing used immunoSEQ multiplex PCR; TCRdb keeps in-frame clones, though not all of them. Found here are 100,000 to 150,000 clones, about four fifths of them singletons; the top ten hold roughly 5.9%. These data are taken from a study of radiation and T cells in renal cell carcinoma. This CDR3 is 14 amino acids long. V was trimmed by 5 bases and J by 4 bases, leaving 15 bases between them. Germline V gives CDR1 SGHRS, CDR2 YFSETQ.

J is TRBJ1-2 and V is TRBV5-1; D call uncertain. This clonotype was obtained from a man in his forties or fifties with renal cell carcinoma. The sequencing here drew on blood, taken from a patient whose treatment included radiotherapy and nephrectomy. CDR3 amino acids: CASSRLARSYGYTF. For the CDR3, the DNA is TGCGCCAGCAGTCGTCTAGCCCGTTCCTATGGCTACACCTTC.